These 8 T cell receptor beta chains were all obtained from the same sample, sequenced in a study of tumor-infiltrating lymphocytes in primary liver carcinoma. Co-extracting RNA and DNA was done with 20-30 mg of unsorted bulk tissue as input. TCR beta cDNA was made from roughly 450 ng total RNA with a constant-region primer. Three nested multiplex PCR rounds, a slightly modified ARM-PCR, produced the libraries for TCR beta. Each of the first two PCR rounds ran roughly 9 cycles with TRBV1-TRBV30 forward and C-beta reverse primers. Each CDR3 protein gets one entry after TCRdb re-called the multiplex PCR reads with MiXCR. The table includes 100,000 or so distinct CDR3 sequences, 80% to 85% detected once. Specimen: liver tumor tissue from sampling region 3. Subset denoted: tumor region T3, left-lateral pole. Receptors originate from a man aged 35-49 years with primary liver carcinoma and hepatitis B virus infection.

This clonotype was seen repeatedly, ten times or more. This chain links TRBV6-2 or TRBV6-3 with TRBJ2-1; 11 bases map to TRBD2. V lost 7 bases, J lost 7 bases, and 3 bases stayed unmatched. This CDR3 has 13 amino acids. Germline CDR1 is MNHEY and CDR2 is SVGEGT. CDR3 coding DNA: TGTGCCAGCAAAGCTAGCGGGAGGAATGAGCAGTTCTTC. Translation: CASKASGRNEQFF.

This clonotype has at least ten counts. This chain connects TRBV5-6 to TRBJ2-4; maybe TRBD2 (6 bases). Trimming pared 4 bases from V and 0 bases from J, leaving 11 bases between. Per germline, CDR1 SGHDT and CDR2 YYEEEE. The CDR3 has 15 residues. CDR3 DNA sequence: TGTGCCAGCAGCCTGGAGGGGCTAGCCAAAAACATTCAGTACTTC. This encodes CASSLEGLAKNIQYF.

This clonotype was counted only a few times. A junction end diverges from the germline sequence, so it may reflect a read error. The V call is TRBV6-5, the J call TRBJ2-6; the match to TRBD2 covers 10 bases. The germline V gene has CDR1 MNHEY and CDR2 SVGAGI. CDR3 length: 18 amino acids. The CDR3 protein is CASSYNPSGSTGTNVLTF. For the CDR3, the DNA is TGTGCCAGCAGTTACAACCCTAGCGGGAGTACTGGGACCAACGTCCTGACTTTC.

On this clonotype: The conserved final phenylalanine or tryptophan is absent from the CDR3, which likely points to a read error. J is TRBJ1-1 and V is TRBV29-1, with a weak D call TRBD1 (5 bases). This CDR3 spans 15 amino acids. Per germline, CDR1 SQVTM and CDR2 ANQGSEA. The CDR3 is CSVALGWGMNTEAFL. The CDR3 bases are TGCAGTGTCGCCCTTGGGTGGGGGATGAACACTGAAGCTTTCCTT.

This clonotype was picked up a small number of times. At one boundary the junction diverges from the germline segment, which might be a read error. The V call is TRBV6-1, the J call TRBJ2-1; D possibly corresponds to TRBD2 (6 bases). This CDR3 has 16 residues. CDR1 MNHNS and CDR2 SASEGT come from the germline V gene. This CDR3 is CASSDRPETSGNEQFF. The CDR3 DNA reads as TGTGCCAGTAGTGACCGCCCCGAGACTAGTGGCAATGAGCAGTTCTTC.

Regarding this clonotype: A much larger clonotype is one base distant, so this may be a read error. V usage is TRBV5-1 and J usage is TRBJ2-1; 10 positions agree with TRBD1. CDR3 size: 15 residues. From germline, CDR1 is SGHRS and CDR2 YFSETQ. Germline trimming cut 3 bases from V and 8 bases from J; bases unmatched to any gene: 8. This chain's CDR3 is CASSWTGGPADEQFF. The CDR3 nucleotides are TGCGCCAGCAGCTGGACAGGGGGACCTGCCGATGAGCAGTTCTTC.

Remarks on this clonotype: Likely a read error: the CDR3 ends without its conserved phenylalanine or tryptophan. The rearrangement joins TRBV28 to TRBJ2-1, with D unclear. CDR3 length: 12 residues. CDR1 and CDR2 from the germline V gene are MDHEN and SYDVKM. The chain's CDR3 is CASSIELNDQFL. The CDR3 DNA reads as TGTGCCAGCAGTATTGAGCTGAATGACCAGTTCTTA.

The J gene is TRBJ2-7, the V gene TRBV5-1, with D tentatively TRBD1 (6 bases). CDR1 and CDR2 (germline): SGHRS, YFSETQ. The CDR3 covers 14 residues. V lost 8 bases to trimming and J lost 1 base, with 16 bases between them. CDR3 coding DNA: TGCGCCAGGAGCACATATGGACAGTCCTACGAGCAGTACTTC. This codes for CARSTYGQSYEQYF.